This T cell receptor beta chain was recorded in a study of tumor and adjacent non-tumor tissue in lung cancer. This sample's RNA came from whole unsorted tissue. This non-tumor lung sample came from over 3 cm beyond the tumor edge. TCRbeta libraries were built with three rounds of nested PCR, modified from ARM-PCR. One entry per CDR3 protein results from TCRdb running MiXCR on the multiplex PCR reads. The sample consists of under 75,000 distinct CDR3 sequences, approximately 71% of them appearing once. Details on this clonotype: A clone one base away is much larger, so this may be a read error.

The CDR3 spans 10 residues. The germline V gene encodes CDR1 SQVTM and CDR2 ANQGSEA. V lost 5 bases to trimming and J lost 9 bases, with 8 bases between them. The sequence was collected from a woman between 45 and 60 years old with non-small cell lung cancer. This chain joins TRBV29-1 and TRBJ2-1; D is unresolved. The sequenced sample was distant non-tumor lung tissue. CDR3: CSVRNCEQFF. For the CDR3, the DNA is TGCAGCGTTCGTAATTGTGAGCAGTTCTTC.